This passage covers 10 T cell receptor beta chains from one sample sequenced in a study of blood T cell repertoires in COVID-19. Clones were sequenced by immunoSEQ multiplex PCR, and TCRdb holds only the in-frame ones, with some missing. Among about 160,000 clones listed, more than 80% were seen once. The sequenced sample was peripheral blood. The receptors were sampled from a woman aged 55 to 70 with COVID-19, enrolled during active disease.

This chain's CDR3 is CASSYNRGEAFF. In nucleotides, the CDR3 is TGTGCCAGCAGTTACAACAGGGGTGAAGCTTTCTTT. This rearrangement joins TRBV6-5 to TRBJ1-1; 7 nucleotides match TRBD1. V lost 2 bases and J lost 7; bases outside the gene matches: 1. This CDR3 has 12 residues. From germline, CDR1 is MNHEY and CDR2 SVGAGI.

The chain recombines TRBV3-1 (or the pseudogene TRBV3-2) with TRBJ1-1; 8 bases map to TRBD1. This CDR3 is 15 amino acids long. The V gene's germline CDR1 is LGHDT and CDR2 YNNKEL (reference sequence). J gave up 0 bases and V 7 bases, and 7 bases lay outside the gene matches. The CDR3 reads CASTQGARVNTEAFF. CDR3 DNA: TGTGCCAGCACCCAGGGGGCGCGGGTGAACACTGAAGCTTTCTTT.

V gene TRBV7-2 combines with J gene TRBJ1-2; possibly TRBD1 for D (6 bases). Germline V gene sequence: CDR1 SGHTA, CDR2 FQGNSA. The CDR3 is made up of 14 amino acids. V lost 5 bases and J lost 2, with 12 bases in between. The CDR3 loop reads CASSQFGQNYGYTF. Written as DNA, the CDR3 is TGTGCCAGCAGCCAGTTTGGACAGAACTATGGCTACACCTTC.

This sequence joins TRBV5-5 and TRBJ2-3; 8 bases are shared with TRBD2. V dropped 0 bases and J dropped 2; count of bases not matched to a gene: 5. The CDR3 runs 16 residues. Germline V gene sequence: CDR1 SGHKS, CDR2 YYEKEE (reference sequence). The CDR3 protein is CASSLVAGGSTDTQYF. In nucleotides, the CDR3 is TGTGCCAGCAGCTTGGTGGCGGGGGGCTCCACAGATACGCAGTATTTT.

V gene TRBV2 combines with J gene TRBJ1-4; D gene ambiguous. Trimming cost V 1 base and J 4 bases, with 7 bases left between them. CDR1 SNHLY and CDR2 FYNNEI come from the germline V gene. The CDR3 runs to 14 residues. The CDR3 coding sequence is TGTGCCAGCAGTGAAGGTCGGGGTAATGAAAAACTGTTTTTT. Protein product: CASSEGRGNEKLFF.

This chain uses TRBV4-3 with TRBJ2-7, with D perhaps matching TRBD1 (5 bases). Germline V gene data show CDR1 as LGHNA and CDR2 as YSLEER. Trimming removed 3 bases at V and 6 bases at J, with 18 bases between. The CDR3 is made up of 15 amino acids. CDR3 in amino acids: CASSHSPKGQSEQYF. As DNA, the CDR3 is TGCGCCAGCAGCCACTCCCCGAAGGGGCAAAGCGAGCAGTACTTC.

The chain has TRBV9 and TRBJ2-5; 11 bases fit TRBD2. The V and J ends lost 0 bases and 4 bases, in that order; junction bases with no gene match: 14. The CDR3 runs 19 residues. Germline V gene data show CDR1 as SGDLS and CDR2 as YYNGEE. The CDR3 DNA reads as TGTGCCAGCAGCGTAGCTGGGCTAGCGGGGGGTATGTTGAGAGAGACCCAGTACTTC. Amino acids: CASSVAGLAGGMLRETQYF. Full variable domain (missing parts from reference TRBV9 and TRBJ2-5): DSGVTQTPKHLITATGQRVTLRCSPRSGDLSVYWYQQSLDQGLQFLIQYYNGEERAKGNILERFSAQQFPDLHSELNLSSLELGDSALYFCASSVAGLAGGMLRETQYFGPGTRLLVL.

The V gene is TRBV14, the J gene TRBJ1-1; D not certain. From germline, CDR1 is SGHDN and CDR2 FVKESK. The ends were cut back, 4 bases at V and 11 bases at J, with 14 bases in the middle. This CDR3 has 12 amino acids. The CDR3 region is CASSRERQGAFF. The DNA for the CDR3 is TGTGCCAGCAGCCGCGAGCGGCAAGGGGCTTTCTTT.

The gene calls are TRBV18 and TRBJ2-7; tentative D call: TRBD2 (6 bases). This CDR3 has 17 amino acids. V lost 3 bases and J lost 5, with 23 bases in between. The V gene's germline CDR1 is KGHSH and CDR2 LQKENI. CDR3 sequence: CASSPYRITRGIHEQYF. CDR3 DNA sequence: TGTGCCAGCTCACCCTATCGAATAACACGGGGGATCCACGAGCAGTACTTC.

The V call is TRBV30, the J call TRBJ1-4; D remains ambiguous. V was pared by 0 bases and J by 8 bases, with 16 bases between. The germline V gene has CDR1 GTSNPN and CDR2 SVGIG (reference sequence). The CDR3 sequence is 15 residues long. CDR3 amino acids: CAWSVLWRIGEKLFF. The CDR3 nucleotides read TGTGCCTGGAGTGTACTATGGAGGATCGGCGAAAAACTGTTTTTT. Filled out from reference TRBV30 and TRBJ1-4, the complete variable domain reads SQTIHQWPATLVQPVGSPLSLECTVEGTSNPNLYWYRQAAGRGLQLLFYSVGIGQISSEVPQNLSASRPQDRQFILSSKKLLLSDSGFYLCAWSVLWRIGEKLFFGSGTQLSVL.